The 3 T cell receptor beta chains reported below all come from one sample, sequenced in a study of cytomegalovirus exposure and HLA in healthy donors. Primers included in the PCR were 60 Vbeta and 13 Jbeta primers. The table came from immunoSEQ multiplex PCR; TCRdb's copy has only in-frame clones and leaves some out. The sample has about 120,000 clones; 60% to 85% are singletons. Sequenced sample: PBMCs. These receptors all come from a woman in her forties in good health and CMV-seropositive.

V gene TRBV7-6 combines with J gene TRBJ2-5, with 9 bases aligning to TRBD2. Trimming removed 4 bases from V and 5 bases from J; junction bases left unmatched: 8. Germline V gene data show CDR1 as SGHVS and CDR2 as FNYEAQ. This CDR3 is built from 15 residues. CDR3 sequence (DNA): TGTGCCAGCAGCTCGACTAGCGGCCCTCGGGAGACCCAGTACTTC. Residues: CASSSTSGPRETQYF.

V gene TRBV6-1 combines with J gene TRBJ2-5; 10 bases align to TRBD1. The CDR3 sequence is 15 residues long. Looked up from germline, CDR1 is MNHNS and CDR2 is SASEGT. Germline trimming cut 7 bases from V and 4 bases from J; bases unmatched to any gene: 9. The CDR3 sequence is CASTLRQGAGETQYF. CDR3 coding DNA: TGTGCCAGCACGTTGAGACAGGGGGCTGGAGAGACCCAGTACTTC.

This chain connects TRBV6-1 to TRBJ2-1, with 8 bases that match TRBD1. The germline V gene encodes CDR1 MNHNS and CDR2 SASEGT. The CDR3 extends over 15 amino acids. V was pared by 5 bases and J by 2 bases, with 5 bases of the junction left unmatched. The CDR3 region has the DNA TGTGCCAGCAGTCGCAGGGGGCGCGCCTACAATGAGCAGTTCTTC. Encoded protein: CASSRRGRAYNEQFF.